A selection of T cell receptor beta chains follows, all from one sample in a study of early stage breast cancer tumors. Data came from immunoSEQ multiplex PCR; TCRdb stores just in-frame clones and leaves some out. Among around 40,000 clones listed, approximately 69% were seen once. The sequenced material came from blood. The receptors derive from a person in their 60s with breast cancer. CDR3s include the opening cysteine and the closing phenylalanine or tryptophan. The D gene is left open where the match is weak. Clone size appears in some rows only: once, few, many, or a class for an expanded clone.

j_call: TRBJ1-5
v_call: TRBV6-1
d_call: -
clone_size: few
cdr3_nt: TGTGCCAGCAGTGAAAGGACGGCGAGGCCCCAGCATTTT
cdr3_aa: CASSERTARPQHF

j_call: TRBJ2-3
v_call: TRBV11-2
d_call: -
clone_size: once
cdr3_nt: TGTGCCAGCAGCTTCTCCGGGAGAAGGTGGGGGGTAACAGATACGCAGTATTTT
cdr3_aa: CASSFSGRRWGVTDTQYF

j_call: TRBJ2-1
v_call: TRBV10-3
d_call: -
clone_size: few
cdr3_nt: TGTGCCATCAGGAAAGCGGGCCTGGACGGCGAGCAGTTCTTC
cdr3_aa: CAIRKAGLDGEQFF

j_call: TRBJ1-4
v_call: TRBV5-1
d_call: TRBD1
clone_size: -
cdr3_nt: TGCGCCAGCAGCTCTGGACAGCAGGGGGATGAAAAACTGTTTTTT
cdr3_aa: CASSSGQQGDEKLFF

j_call: TRBJ1-2
v_call: TRBV2
d_call: -
clone_size: -
cdr3_nt: TGTGCCAGCCATGGAAGCGGGGCGCCACACCATGGCTACACCTTC
cdr3_aa: CASHGSGAPHHGYTF

j_call: TRBJ2-1
v_call: TRBV7-3
d_call: TRBD2
clone_size: few
cdr3_nt: TGTGCCAGCAGCTTCACTAGCGGAACCTACAATGAGCAGTTCTTC
cdr3_aa: CASSFTSGTYNEQFF

j_call: TRBJ1-1
v_call: TRBV18
d_call: TRBD1
clone_size: -
cdr3_nt: TGTGCCAGCTCACCCCAGGGGGCATTGAACACTGAAGCTTTCTTT
cdr3_aa: CASSPQGALNTEAFF

j_call: TRBJ1-4
v_call: TRBV11-2
d_call: -
clone_size: -
cdr3_nt: TGTGCCAGCAGCTTAGATGGGAGGGACACCTTTGAAAAACTGTTTTTT
cdr3_aa: CASSLDGRDTFEKLFF

j_call: TRBJ2-7
v_call: TRBV9
d_call: -
clone_size: -
cdr3_nt: TGTGCCAGCAGCGTAGCGGGGCCTGACTACGAGCAGTACTTC
cdr3_aa: CASSVAGPDYEQYF

j_call: TRBJ1-1
v_call: TRBV5-1
d_call: -
clone_size: -
cdr3_nt: TGCGCCAGCAGCTTGGTGCCCGCCAAGAACACTGAAGCTTTCTTT
cdr3_aa: CASSLVPAKNTEAFF

j_call: TRBJ2-1
v_call: TRBV4-1
d_call: -
clone_size: -
cdr3_nt: TGCGCCAGCAGCCAAGACGGGGGCCGCGATGAGCAGTTCTTC
cdr3_aa: CASSQDGGRDEQFF

j_call: TRBJ1-2
v_call: TRBV9
d_call: -
clone_size: -
cdr3_nt: TGTGCCAGCAGCTCCGCGGGGGTTGACTATGGCTACACCTTC
cdr3_aa: CASSSAGVDYGYTF

j_call: TRBJ2-1
v_call: TRBV7-3
d_call: TRBD2
clone_size: -
cdr3_nt: TGTGCCAGCAGCCCAAAGGCGGGGGGAGGCAATGAGCAGTTCTTC
cdr3_aa: CASSPKAGGGNEQFF

j_call: TRBJ1-1
v_call: TRBV18
d_call: -
clone_size: -
cdr3_nt: TGTGCCAGCTCACCACAACAGGGCGCTGAAGCTTTCTTT
cdr3_aa: CASSPQQGAEAFF

j_call: TRBJ1-4
v_call: TRBV4-1
d_call: TRBD1
clone_size: once
cdr3_nt: TGCGCCAGCAGCCAAGGGGACAGGGGGTGGACTAATGAAAAACTGTTTTTT
cdr3_aa: CASSQGDRGWTNEKLFF

j_call: TRBJ2-7
v_call: TRBV6-6
d_call: -
clone_size: -
cdr3_nt: TGTGCCAGCAGTTACAACGCTCCGGAGCAGTACTTC
cdr3_aa: CASSYNAPEQYF

j_call: TRBJ1-5
v_call: TRBV10-1
d_call: -
clone_size: -
cdr3_nt: TGCGCCAGCAGTGTGGCAGGGGTCAATCAGCCCCAGCATTTT
cdr3_aa: CASSVAGVNQPQHF

j_call: TRBJ1-2
v_call: TRBV11-2
d_call: TRBD1
clone_size: -
cdr3_nt: TGTGCCAGCAGCTTAAGTCTCGCAGGGGGCCCTGGCTACACCTTC
cdr3_aa: CASSLSLAGGPGYTF

j_call: TRBJ1-2
v_call: TRBV5-6
d_call: TRBD1
clone_size: -
cdr3_nt: TGTGCCAGCCGCCGTGTAGGACAGGAGGGTAGCGGGCTCTATGGCTACACCTTC
cdr3_aa: CASRRVGQEGSGLYGYTF

j_call: TRBJ2-7
v_call: TRBV28
d_call: TRBD1
clone_size: once
cdr3_nt: TGTGCCAGCAAGAGACAGGGGATAACCTACGAGCAGTACTTC
cdr3_aa: CASKRQGITYEQYF

j_call: TRBJ1-2
v_call: TRBV5-5
d_call: -
clone_size: -
cdr3_nt: TGTGCCAGCAGCTTGAGTCGGGGGGGAGGCTATGGCTACACCTTC
cdr3_aa: CASSLSRGGGYGYTF

j_call: TRBJ2-1
v_call: TRBV10-3
d_call: TRBD1
clone_size: -
cdr3_nt: TGTGCCATCAGTGAGTCTGGCAGGGGGCTGGACAATGAGCAGTTCTTC
cdr3_aa: CAISESGRGLDNEQFF

j_call: TRBJ2-7
v_call: TRBV19
d_call: TRBD1
clone_size: -
cdr3_nt: TGTGCCAGTAGTATCGGACAGGAGGTATTCCACGAGCAGTACTTC
cdr3_aa: CASSIGQEVFHEQYF

j_call: TRBJ2-5
v_call: TRBV4-1
d_call: -
clone_size: -
cdr3_nt: TGCGCCAGCAGCCCAGCGGCGACCCTTCAAGAGACCCAGTACTTC
cdr3_aa: CASSPAATLQETQYF

j_call: TRBJ1-2
v_call: TRBV6-6
d_call: -
clone_size: -
cdr3_nt: TGTGCCAGCAGTTACTCGGCAGGGGTTAGCGGCTACACCTTC
cdr3_aa: CASSYSAGVSGYTF

j_call: TRBJ2-7
v_call: TRBV5-4
d_call: -
clone_size: -
cdr3_nt: TGTGCCAGCCACCTTTCTGGGGGAACCTACGAGCAGTACTTC
cdr3_aa: CASHLSGGTYEQYF

j_call: TRBJ2-1
v_call: TRBV4-1
d_call: TRBD2
clone_size: -
cdr3_nt: TGCGCCAGCAGCCACGGGGGGGCAGGTGAGCAGTTCTTC
cdr3_aa: CASSHGGAGEQFF

j_call: TRBJ2-1
v_call: TRBV28
d_call: -
clone_size: few
cdr3_nt: TGTGCCAGCAGTTTGTATGCGGGTAGGAGCAATGAGCAGTTCTTC
cdr3_aa: CASSLYAGRSNEQFF

j_call: TRBJ2-7
v_call: TRBV2
d_call: -
clone_size: -
cdr3_nt: TGTGCCAGCATATCGCAGGTCTCCCACGAGCAGTACTTC
cdr3_aa: CASISQVSHEQYF

j_call: TRBJ1-2
v_call: TRBV5-1
d_call: -
clone_size: once
cdr3_nt: TGCGCCAGCAGCTTGGCCGTTGAAAGGAGGGGAAATGGCTACACCTTC
cdr3_aa: CASSLAVERRGNGYTF

j_call: TRBJ2-3
v_call: TRBV19
d_call: TRBD1
clone_size: -
cdr3_nt: TGTGCCAGTAGTCATGGACAGGGTACAGATACGCAGTATTTT
cdr3_aa: CASSHGQGTDTQYF

j_call: TRBJ2-3
v_call: TRBV4-1
d_call: TRBD1
clone_size: -
cdr3_nt: TGCGCCAGCAGGCCACAACCGACAGGGAGTTCACATACGCAGTATTTT
cdr3_aa: CASRPQPTGSSHTQYF

j_call: TRBJ1-6
v_call: TRBV6-1
d_call: -
clone_size: -
cdr3_nt: TGTGCCAGCAGTGAATCCAGGTCTAATTCACCCCTCCACTTT
cdr3_aa: CASSESRSNSPLHF

j_call: TRBJ1-1
v_call: TRBV5-8
d_call: TRBD1
clone_size: -
cdr3_nt: TGTGCCAGCTCTAGGGGGCCCCGGGGAGTCACTGAAGCTTTCTTT
cdr3_aa: CASSRGPRGVTEAFF

j_call: TRBJ1-2
v_call: TRBV9
d_call: TRBD1
clone_size: few
cdr3_nt: TGTGCCAGCAGCGGATCCGGGACAGGGGGCTATTATGGCTACACCTTC
cdr3_aa: CASSGSGTGGYYGYTF

j_call: TRBJ2-7
v_call: TRBV13
d_call: -
clone_size: once
cdr3_nt: TGTGCCAGCAACCTACTCCGGGACACCAACTCCTACGAGCAGTACTTC
cdr3_aa: CASNLLRDTNSYEQYF

j_call: TRBJ1-2
v_call: TRBV30
d_call: -
clone_size: -
cdr3_nt: TGTGCCCACGGGCAACTGGCTGGCTACACCTTC
cdr3_aa: CAHGQLAGYTF

j_call: TRBJ1-2
v_call: TRBV28
d_call: TRBD1
clone_size: -
cdr3_nt: TGTGCCAGCAGCAGGACAGGGAATGAGTATGGCTACACCTTC
cdr3_aa: CASSRTGNEYGYTF

j_call: TRBJ2-3
v_call: TRBV27
d_call: -
clone_size: few
cdr3_nt: TGTGCCAGCAGTTCGACAGTTCATACGCAGTATTTT
cdr3_aa: CASSSTVHTQYF

j_call: TRBJ2-1
v_call: TRBV7-9
d_call: TRBD2
clone_size: -
cdr3_nt: TGTGCCAGCAGCCCGACCGGGAGGCCGGGCTACAATGAGCAGTTCTTC
cdr3_aa: CASSPTGRPGYNEQFF

j_call: TRBJ2-7
v_call: TRBV11-2
d_call: -
clone_size: -
cdr3_nt: TGTGCCAGCAGCCGGGGAGGCATGTCCTACGAGCAGTACTTC
cdr3_aa: CASSRGGMSYEQYF

j_call: TRBJ2-6
v_call: TRBV5-1
d_call: -
clone_size: -
cdr3_nt: TGCGCCAGCGGGACGGATCTCTCTGGGGCCAACGTCCTGACTTTC
cdr3_aa: CASGTDLSGANVLTF

j_call: TRBJ1-1
v_call: TRBV11-2
d_call: TRBD1
clone_size: -
cdr3_nt: TGTGCCAGCATCCAAACAGGGGGAAGGGGCACTGAAGCTTTCTTT
cdr3_aa: CASIQTGGRGTEAFF

j_call: TRBJ2-7
v_call: TRBV12-2
d_call: -
clone_size: -
cdr3_nt: TGTGCAAGTCGCTTAGCCGAAGAATCGGGACAGCCGGTCTACGAGCAGTACTTC
cdr3_aa: CASRLAEESGQPVYEQYF

j_call: TRBJ1-2
v_call: TRBV18
d_call: TRBD1
clone_size: -
cdr3_nt: TGTGCCAGCTCACCGGGACAGGGGGCCTATGGCTACACCTTC
cdr3_aa: CASSPGQGAYGYTF

j_call: TRBJ2-5
v_call: TRBV5-4
d_call: -
clone_size: -
cdr3_nt: TGTGCCAGCAGCTTTCCGGGCCGAGAGACCCAGTACTTC
cdr3_aa: CASSFPGRETQYF

j_call: TRBJ1-1
v_call: TRBV4-1
d_call: TRBD1
clone_size: -
cdr3_nt: TGCGCCAGCAGCCAAGAGGGGACAGCCACCAATGAAGCTTTCTTT
cdr3_aa: CASSQEGTATNEAFF

j_call: TRBJ1-2
v_call: TRBV28
d_call: -
clone_size: -
cdr3_nt: TGTGCCAGCAACCCAAACCGGGGAGATGGCTACACCTTC
cdr3_aa: CASNPNRGDGYTF

j_call: TRBJ1-2
v_call: TRBV7-9
d_call: -
clone_size: -
cdr3_nt: TGTGCCAGCAGCTTACCCCTGATCCCCCCCGTTTATGGCTACACCTTC
cdr3_aa: CASSLPLIPPVYGYTF

j_call: TRBJ2-7
v_call: TRBV5-1
d_call: TRBD2
clone_size: -
cdr3_nt: TGCGCCAGCAGCCTACCCGGAAGCGGGACCTACGAGCAGTACTTC
cdr3_aa: CASSLPGSGTYEQYF

j_call: TRBJ2-7
v_call: TRBV7-6
d_call: -
clone_size: -
cdr3_nt: TGTGCCAGCAGCCCCACGGGGTTTGAGCAGTACTTC
cdr3_aa: CASSPTGFEQYF

j_call: TRBJ1-1
v_call: TRBV9
d_call: -
clone_size: -
cdr3_nt: TGTGCCAGCAGCGGTCAGGGGAACACTGAAGCTTTCTTT
cdr3_aa: CASSGQGNTEAFF

j_call: TRBJ2-4
v_call: TRBV9
d_call: TRBD2
clone_size: once
cdr3_nt: TGTGCCAGCAGCCCCAGCGGGGGGGTCTCCATTCAGTACTTC
cdr3_aa: CASSPSGGVSIQYF

j_call: TRBJ1-1
v_call: TRBV6-1
d_call: -
clone_size: -
cdr3_nt: TGTGCCAGCAGTGAAGTATTAGGGACCGGGACTGAAGCTTTCTTT
cdr3_aa: CASSEVLGTGTEAFF

j_call: TRBJ2-3
v_call: TRBV9
d_call: TRBD2
clone_size: -
cdr3_nt: TGTGCCAGCAGTCGTAGCGGGGGAAGCACAGATACGCAGTATTTT
cdr3_aa: CASSRSGGSTDTQYF